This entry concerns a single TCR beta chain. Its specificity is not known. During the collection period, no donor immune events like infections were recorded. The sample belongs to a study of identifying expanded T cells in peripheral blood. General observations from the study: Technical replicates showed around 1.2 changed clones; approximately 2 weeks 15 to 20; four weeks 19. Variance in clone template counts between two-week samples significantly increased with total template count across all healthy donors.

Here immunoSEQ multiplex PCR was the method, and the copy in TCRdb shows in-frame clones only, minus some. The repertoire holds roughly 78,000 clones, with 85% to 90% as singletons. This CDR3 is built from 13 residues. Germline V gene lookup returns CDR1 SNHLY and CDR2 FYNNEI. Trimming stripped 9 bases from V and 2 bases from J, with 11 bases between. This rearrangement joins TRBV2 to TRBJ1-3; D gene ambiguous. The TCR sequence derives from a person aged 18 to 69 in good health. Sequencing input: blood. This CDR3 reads CASGSYTGNTIYF. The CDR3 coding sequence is TGTGCCAGTGGAAGTTACACTGGAAACACCATATATTTT.